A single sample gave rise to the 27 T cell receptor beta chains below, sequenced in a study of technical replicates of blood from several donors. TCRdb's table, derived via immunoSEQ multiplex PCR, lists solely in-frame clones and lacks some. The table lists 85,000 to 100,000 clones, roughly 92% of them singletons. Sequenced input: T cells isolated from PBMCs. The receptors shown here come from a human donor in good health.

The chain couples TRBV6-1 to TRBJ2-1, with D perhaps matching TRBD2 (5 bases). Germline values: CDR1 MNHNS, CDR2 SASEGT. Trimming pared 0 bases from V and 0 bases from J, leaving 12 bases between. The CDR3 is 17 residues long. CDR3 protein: CASSEAISGGSYNEQFF. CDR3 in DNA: TGTGCCAGCAGTGAAGCGATAAGCGGAGGCTCCTACAATGAGCAGTTCTTC.

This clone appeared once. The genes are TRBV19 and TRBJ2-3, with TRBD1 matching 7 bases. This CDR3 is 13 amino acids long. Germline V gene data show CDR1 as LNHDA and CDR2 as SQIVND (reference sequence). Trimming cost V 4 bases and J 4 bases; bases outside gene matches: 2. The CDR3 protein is CASSTQGADTQYF. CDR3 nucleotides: TGTGCCAGTAGTACTCAGGGGGCAGATACGCAGTATTTT. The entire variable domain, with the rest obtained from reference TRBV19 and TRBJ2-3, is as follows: DGGITQSPKYLFRKEGQNVTLSCEQNLNHDAMYWYRQDPGQGLRLIYYSQIVNDFQKGDIAEGYSVSREKKESFPLTVTSAQKNPTAFYLCASSTQGADTQYFGPGTRLTVL.

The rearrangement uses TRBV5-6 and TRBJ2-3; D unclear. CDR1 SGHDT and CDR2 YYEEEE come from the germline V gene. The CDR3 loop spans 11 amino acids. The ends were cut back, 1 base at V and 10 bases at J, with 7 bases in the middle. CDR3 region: CASSLSQAQYF. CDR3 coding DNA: TGTGCCAGCAGCTTGAGCCAGGCGCAGTATTTT.

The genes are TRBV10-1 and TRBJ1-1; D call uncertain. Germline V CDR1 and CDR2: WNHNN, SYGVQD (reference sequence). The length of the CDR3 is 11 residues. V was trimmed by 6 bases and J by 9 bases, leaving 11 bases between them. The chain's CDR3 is CASSFGQQAFF. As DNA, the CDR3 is TGCGCCAGCAGCTTTGGGCAGCAAGCTTTCTTT.

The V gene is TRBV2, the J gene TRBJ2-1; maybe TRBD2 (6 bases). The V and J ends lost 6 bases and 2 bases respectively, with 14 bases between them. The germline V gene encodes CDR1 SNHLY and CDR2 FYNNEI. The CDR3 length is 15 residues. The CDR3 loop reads CASSASWGAYNEQFF. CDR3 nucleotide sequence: TGTGCCAGCAGCGCAAGCTGGGGGGCCTACAATGAGCAGTTCTTC.

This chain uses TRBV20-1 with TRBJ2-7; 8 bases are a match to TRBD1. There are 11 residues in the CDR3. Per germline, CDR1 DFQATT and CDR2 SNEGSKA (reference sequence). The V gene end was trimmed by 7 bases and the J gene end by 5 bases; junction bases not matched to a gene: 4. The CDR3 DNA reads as TGCAGTGTTAGGACAGGGAACGAGCAGTACTTC. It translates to CSVRTGNEQYF.

CDR3 DNA: TGTGCCAGCAGCTTAGTAAGGACTAGCGGGAGAGAGAACACCGGGGAGCTGTTTTTT. Translated: CASSLVRTSGRENTGELFF. The rearrangement joins TRBV11-2 to TRBJ2-2; 13 nucleotides match TRBD2. Losses at the gene ends were 1 base for V and 1 base for J; bases not matched to a gene: 6. This CDR3 spans 19 amino acids. Germline values: CDR1 SGHAT, CDR2 FQNNGV.

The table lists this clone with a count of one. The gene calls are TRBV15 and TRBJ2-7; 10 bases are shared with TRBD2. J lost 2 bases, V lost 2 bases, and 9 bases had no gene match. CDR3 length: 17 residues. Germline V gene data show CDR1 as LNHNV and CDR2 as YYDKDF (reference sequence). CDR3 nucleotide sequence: TGTGCCACCAGCAGACACTTTACTAGCGGGAACCCCTACGAGCAGTACTTC. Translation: CATSRHFTSGNPYEQYF.

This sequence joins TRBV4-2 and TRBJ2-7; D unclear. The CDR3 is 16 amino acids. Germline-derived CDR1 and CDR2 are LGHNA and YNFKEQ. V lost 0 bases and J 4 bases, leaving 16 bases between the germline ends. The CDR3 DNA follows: TGTGCCAGCAGCCAAGATCATCGTAGCAACGGGTACGAGCAGTACTTC. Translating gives CASSQDHRSNGYEQYF.

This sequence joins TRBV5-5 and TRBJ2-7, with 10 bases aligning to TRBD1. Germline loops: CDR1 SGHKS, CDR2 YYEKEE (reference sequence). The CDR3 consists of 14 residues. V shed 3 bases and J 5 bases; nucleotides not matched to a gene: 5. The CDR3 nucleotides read TGTGCCAGCAGCTCCCGGGACAGGGGAAACGAGCAGTACTTC. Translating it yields CASSSRDRGNEQYF. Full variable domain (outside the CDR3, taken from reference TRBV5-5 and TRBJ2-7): DAGVTQSPTHLIKTRGQQVTLRCSPISGHKSVSWYQQVLGQGPQFIFQYYEKEERGRGNFPDRFSARQFPNYSSELNVNALLLGDSALYLCASSSRDRGNEQYFGPGTRLTVT.

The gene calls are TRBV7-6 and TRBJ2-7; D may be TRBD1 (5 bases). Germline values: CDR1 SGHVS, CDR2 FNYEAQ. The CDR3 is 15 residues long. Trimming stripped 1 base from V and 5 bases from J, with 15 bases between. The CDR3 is CASSLEAGPRNEQYF. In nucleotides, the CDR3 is TGTGCCAGCAGCTTAGAGGCAGGGCCTCGAAACGAGCAGTACTTC.

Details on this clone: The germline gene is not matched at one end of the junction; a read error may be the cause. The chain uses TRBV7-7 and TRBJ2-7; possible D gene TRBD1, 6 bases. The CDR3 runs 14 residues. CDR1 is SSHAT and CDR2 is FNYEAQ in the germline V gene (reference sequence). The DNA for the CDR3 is TGTGCTAGCAGCCGCTTCCCAGGGGCTTCCGAGCAGTACTTC. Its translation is CASSRFPGASEQYF.

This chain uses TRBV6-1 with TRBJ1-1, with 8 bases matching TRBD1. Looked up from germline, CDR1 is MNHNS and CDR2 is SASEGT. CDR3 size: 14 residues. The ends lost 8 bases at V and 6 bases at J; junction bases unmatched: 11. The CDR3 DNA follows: TGTGCCAGCCTTCCGACGCAGGGGGCCTCTGAAGCTTTCTTT. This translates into CASLPTQGASEAFF.

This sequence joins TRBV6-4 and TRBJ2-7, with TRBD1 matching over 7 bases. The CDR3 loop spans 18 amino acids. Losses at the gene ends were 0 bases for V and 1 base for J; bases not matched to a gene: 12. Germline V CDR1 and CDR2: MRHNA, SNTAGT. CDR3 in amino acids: CASSDSKVETGHSYEQYF. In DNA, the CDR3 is TGTGCCAGCAGTGACTCGAAAGTTGAGACAGGGCATTCCTACGAGCAGTACTTC.

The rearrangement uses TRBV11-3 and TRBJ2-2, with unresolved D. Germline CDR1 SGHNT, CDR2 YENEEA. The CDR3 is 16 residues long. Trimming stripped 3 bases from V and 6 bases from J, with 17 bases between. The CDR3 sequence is CASSLSSPLESGELFF. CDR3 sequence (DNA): TGTGCCAGCAGCTTGTCTTCTCCCCTCGAGTCCGGGGAGCTGTTTTTT.

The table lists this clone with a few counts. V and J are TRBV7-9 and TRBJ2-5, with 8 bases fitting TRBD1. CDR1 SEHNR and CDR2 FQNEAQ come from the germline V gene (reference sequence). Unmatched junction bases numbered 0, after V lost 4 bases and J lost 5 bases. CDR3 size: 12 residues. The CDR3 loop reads CASSWDRETQYF. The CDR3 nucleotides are TGTGCCAGCAGCTGGGACAGGGAGACCCAGTACTTC.

This CDR3 reads CASSQGIWGPRYGYTF. Here the CDR3 DNA reads TGTGCCAGCAGCCAAGGGATCTGGGGCCCACGCTATGGCTACACCTTC. The rearrangement uses TRBV14 and TRBJ1-2, with D possibly matching TRBD1 (5 bases). Trimming pared 1 base from V and 4 bases from J, leaving 16 bases between. The CDR3 is 16 amino acids. Germline V gene data show CDR1 as SGHDN and CDR2 as FVKESK.

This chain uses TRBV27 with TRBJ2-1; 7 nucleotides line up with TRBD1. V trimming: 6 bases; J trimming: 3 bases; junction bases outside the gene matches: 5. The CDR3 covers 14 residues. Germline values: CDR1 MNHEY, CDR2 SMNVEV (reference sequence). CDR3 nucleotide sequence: TGTGCCAGCAGGCCGGGACAGTTCTACAATGAGCAGTTCTTC. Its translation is CASRPGQFYNEQFF.

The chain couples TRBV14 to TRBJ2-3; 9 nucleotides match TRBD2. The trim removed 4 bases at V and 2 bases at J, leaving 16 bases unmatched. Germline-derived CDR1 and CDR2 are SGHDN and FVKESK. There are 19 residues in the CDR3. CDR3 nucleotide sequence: TGTGCCAGCAGCCCTACTTACCAATTGACTAGCGGTCTCACAGATACGCAGTATTTT. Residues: CASSPTYQLTSGLTDTQYF.

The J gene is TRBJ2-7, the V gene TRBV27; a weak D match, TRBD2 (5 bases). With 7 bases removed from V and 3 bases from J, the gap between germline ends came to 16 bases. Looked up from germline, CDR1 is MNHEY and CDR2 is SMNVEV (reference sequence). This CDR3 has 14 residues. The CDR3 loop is CASKVNSDYYEQYF. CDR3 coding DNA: TGTGCCAGCAAGGTGAATAGCGACTACTACGAGCAGTACTTC.

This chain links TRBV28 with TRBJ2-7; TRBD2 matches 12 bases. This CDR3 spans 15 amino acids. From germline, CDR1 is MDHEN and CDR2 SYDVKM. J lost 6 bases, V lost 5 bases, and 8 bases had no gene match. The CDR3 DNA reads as TGTGCCAGCAGTAACGGGGGACTAGCGGGTCTCGAGCAGTACTTC. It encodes CASSNGGLAGLEQYF.

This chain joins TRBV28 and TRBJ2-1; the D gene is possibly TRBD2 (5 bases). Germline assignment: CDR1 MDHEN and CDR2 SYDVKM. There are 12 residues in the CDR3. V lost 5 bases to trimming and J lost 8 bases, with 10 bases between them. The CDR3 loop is CASSPLAYEQFF. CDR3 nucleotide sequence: TGTGCCAGCAGTCCATTAGCGTATGAGCAGTTCTTC. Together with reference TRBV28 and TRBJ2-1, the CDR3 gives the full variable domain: DVKVTQSSRYLVKRTGEKVFLECVQDMDHENMFWYRQDPGLGLRLIYFSYDVKMKEKGDIPEGYSVSREKKERFSLILESASTNQTSMYLCASSPLAYEQFFGPGTRLTVL.

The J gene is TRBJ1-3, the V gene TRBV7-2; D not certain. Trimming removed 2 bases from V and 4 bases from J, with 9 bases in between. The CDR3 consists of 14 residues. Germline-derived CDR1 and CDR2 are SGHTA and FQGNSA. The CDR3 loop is CASSLMELGNTIYF. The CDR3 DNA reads TGTGCCAGCAGCTTAATGGAGCTAGGAAACACCATATATTTT.

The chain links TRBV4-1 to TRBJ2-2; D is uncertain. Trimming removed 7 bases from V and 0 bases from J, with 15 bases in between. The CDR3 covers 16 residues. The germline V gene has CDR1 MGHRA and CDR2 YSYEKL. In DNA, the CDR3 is TGCGCCAGCACTGAGTTGTTGCGGACGAACACCGGGGAGCTGTTTTTT. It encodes CASTELLRTNTGELFF.

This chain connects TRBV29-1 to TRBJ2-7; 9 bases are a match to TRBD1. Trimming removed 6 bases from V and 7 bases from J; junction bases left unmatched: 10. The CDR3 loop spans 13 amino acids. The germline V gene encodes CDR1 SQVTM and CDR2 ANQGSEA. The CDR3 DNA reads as TGCAGCGTCGCTTACAGACAGGGGGGGGAGCAGTACTTC. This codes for CSVAYRQGGEQYF.

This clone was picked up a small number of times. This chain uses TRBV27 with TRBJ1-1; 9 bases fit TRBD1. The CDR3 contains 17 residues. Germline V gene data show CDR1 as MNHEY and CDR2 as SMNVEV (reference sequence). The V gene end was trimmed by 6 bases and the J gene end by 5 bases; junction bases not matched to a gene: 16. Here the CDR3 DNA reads TGTGCCAGCAGCCGGACCGGGACAGGGATGTTACAAACTGAAGCTTTCTTT. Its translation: CASSRTGTGMLQTEAFF.

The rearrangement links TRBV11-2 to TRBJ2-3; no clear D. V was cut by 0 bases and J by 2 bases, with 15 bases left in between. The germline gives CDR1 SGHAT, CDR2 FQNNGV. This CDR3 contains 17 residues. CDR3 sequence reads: CASSLDSFGGYTDTQYF. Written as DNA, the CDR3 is TGTGCCAGCAGCTTAGATTCGTTTGGCGGATACACAGATACGCAGTATTTT.